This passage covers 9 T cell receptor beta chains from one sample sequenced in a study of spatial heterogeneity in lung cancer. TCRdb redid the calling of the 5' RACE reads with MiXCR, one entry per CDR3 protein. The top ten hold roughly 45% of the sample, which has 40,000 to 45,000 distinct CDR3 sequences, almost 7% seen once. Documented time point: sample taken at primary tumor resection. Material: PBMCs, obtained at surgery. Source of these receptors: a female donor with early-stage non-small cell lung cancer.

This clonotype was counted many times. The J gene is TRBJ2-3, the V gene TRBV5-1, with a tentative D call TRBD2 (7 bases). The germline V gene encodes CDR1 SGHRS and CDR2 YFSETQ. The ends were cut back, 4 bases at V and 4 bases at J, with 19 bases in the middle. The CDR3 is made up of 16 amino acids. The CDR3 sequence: CASSATGGGRADTQYF. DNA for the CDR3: TGCGCCAGCAGCGCCACTGGGGGGGGCCGGGCAGATACGCAGTATTTT.

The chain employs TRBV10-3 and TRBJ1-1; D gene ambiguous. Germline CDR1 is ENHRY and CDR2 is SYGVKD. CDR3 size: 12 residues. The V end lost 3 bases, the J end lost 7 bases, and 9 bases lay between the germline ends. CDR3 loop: CAISDWGGEAFF. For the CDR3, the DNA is TGTGCCATCAGTGATTGGGGAGGTGAAGCTTTCTTT.

For the CDR3, the DNA is TGTGCCAGCAGCAAAGAAAACAGTAGTAAGGGAGATACGCAGTATTTT. It codes for CASSKENSSKGDTQYF. V usage is TRBV21-1 and J usage is TRBJ2-3. TRBV21-1 is classified as a pseudogene. The length of the CDR3 is 16 residues.

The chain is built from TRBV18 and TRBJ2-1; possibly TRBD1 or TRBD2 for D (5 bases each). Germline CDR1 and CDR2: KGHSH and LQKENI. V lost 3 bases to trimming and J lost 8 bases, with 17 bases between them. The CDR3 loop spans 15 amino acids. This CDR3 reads CASSPTGPGPHEQFF. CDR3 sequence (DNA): TGTGCCAGCTCACCGACGGGGCCCGGGCCGCATGAGCAGTTCTTC.

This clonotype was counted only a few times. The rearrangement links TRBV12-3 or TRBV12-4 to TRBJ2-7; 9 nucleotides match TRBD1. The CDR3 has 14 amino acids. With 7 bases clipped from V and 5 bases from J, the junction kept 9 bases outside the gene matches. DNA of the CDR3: TGTGCCAGCATCATGACAGGGGGGAACCACGAGCAGTACTTC. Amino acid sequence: CASIMTGGNHEQYF.

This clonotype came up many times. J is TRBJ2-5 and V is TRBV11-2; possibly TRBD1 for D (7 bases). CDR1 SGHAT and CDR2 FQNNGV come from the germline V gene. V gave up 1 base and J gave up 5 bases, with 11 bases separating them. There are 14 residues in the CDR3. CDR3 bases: TGTGCCAGCAGCTTAGGTCCAGGGGGGGAGACCCAGTACTTC. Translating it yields CASSLGPGGETQYF.

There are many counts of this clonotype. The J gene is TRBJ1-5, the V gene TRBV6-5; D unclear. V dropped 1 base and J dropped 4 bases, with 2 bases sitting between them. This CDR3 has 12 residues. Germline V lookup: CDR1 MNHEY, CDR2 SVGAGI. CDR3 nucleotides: TGTGCCAGCAGTTACTTAAATCAGCCCCAGCATTTT. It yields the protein CASSYLNQPQHF.

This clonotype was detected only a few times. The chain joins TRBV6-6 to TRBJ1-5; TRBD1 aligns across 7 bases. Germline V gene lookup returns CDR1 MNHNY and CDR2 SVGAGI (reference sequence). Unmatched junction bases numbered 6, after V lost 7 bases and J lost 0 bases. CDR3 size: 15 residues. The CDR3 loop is CASTEGQTSNQPQHF. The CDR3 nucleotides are TGTGCCAGCACCGAGGGACAGACTAGCAATCAGCCCCAGCATTTT.

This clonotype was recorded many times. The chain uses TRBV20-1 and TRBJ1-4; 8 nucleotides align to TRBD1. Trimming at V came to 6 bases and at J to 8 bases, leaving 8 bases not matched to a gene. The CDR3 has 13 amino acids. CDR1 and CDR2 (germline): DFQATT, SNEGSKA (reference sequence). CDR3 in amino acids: CSAPGQDLEKLFF. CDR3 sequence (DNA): TGCAGTGCGCCGGGACAGGATCTAGAAAAACTGTTTTTT.